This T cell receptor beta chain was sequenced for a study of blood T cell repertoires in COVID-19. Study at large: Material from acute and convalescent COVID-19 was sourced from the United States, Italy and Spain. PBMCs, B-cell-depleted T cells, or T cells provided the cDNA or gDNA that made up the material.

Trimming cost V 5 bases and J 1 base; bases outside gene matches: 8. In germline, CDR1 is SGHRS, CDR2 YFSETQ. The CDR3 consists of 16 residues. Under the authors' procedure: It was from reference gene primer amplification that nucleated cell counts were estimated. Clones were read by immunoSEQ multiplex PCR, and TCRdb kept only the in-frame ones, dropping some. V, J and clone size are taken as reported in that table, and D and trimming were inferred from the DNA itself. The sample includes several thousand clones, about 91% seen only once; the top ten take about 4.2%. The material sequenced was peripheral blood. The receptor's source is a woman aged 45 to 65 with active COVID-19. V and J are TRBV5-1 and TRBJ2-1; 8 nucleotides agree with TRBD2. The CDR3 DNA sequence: TGCGCCAGCAGACCACTAGCGGACGATTCCTACAATGAGCAGTTCTTC. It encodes CASRPLADDSYNEQFF.